What follows are 27 T cell receptor beta chains derived from one specimen sequenced in a study of blood T cell repertoires in COVID-19. Generated by immunoSEQ multiplex PCR, the TCRdb table keeps only in-frame clones and is missing some. There are around 40,000 clones in the sample; around 84% occur only once, and roughly 13% lies in the top ten. The specimen was peripheral blood. These receptors all stem from a human donor in a cohort sampled during active COVID-19.

This chain joins TRBV2 and TRBJ1-1; D gene uncertain. This CDR3 spans 12 amino acids. In germline, CDR1 is SNHLY, CDR2 FYNNEI. Trimming cost V 4 bases and J 10 bases, with 13 bases left between them. The CDR3 DNA reads TGTGCCAGCAGTGGATCCGGGGTTGGAGCTTTCTTT. Translation: CASSGSGVGAFF.

The chain is built from TRBV7-8 and TRBJ2-1; 9 positions match TRBD2. Germline V gene data show CDR1 as SGHVS and CDR2 as FQNEAQ. V trimming: 1 base; J trimming: 8 bases; junction bases outside the gene matches: 9. The CDR3 contains 16 residues. This CDR3 is CASSLDGRGGHYEQFF. CDR3 DNA sequence: TGTGCCAGCAGCTTAGACGGGCGGGGGGGCCACTATGAGCAGTTCTTC.

This rearrangement joins TRBV4-1 to TRBJ2-5, with 7 bases lining up with TRBD1. This CDR3 comprises 14 residues. Trimming took 4 bases from V and 7 from J; bases not matched to a gene: 9. Germline assignment: CDR1 MGHRA and CDR2 YSYEKL. The CDR3 region is CASSRWTGRTTQYF. CDR3 bases: TGCGCCAGCAGCCGATGGACAGGCCGTACGACCCAGTACTTC.

The J gene is TRBJ2-1, the V gene TRBV14, with TRBD2 as a possible D gene (6 bases). The CDR3 is 16 amino acids. Trimming stripped 2 bases from V and 5 bases from J, with 16 bases between. Germline V CDR1 and CDR2: SGHDN, FVKESK. CDR3 region: CASSQPGLAANNEQFF. The DNA of the CDR3 is TGTGCCAGCAGCCAACCCGGTTTAGCGGCAAACAATGAGCAGTTCTTC.

V gene TRBV3-1 (or the pseudogene TRBV3-2) combines with J gene TRBJ2-3, with TRBD2 matching 7 bases. This CDR3 has 15 residues. V trimming: 8 bases; J trimming: 4 bases; junction bases outside the gene matches: 12. Germline loops: CDR1 LGHDT, CDR2 YNNKEL (reference sequence). This CDR3 reads CASHRAEAGSDTQYF. CDR3 sequence (DNA): TGTGCCAGCCACCGGGCCGAAGCGGGGTCAGATACGCAGTATTTT.

The CDR3: CASSPDRDYTEAFF. Here the CDR3 DNA reads TGCGCCAGCAGCCCGGACAGGGACTACACTGAAGCTTTCTTT. The chain links TRBV5-1 to TRBJ1-1; 8 nucleotides match TRBD1. The CDR3 extends over 14 amino acids. The trim removed 4 bases at V and 3 bases at J, leaving 5 bases unmatched. Germline V lookup: CDR1 SGHRS, CDR2 YFSETQ.

The V call is TRBV6-5, the J call TRBJ1-3; D gene ambiguous. Germline V gives CDR1 MNHEY, CDR2 SVGAGI. V lost 7 bases, J lost 1 base, and 14 bases lay in between. CDR3 size: 15 residues. The CDR3 sequence is CASTSKRVSGNTIYF. Written as DNA, the CDR3 is TGTGCCAGCACCTCGAAGAGGGTTTCTGGAAACACCATATATTTT.

This chain joins TRBV2 and TRBJ1-2, with D possibly TRBD1 on 6 matching bases. Germline assignment: CDR1 SNHLY and CDR2 FYNNEI. With 5 bases removed from V and 3 bases from J, the gap between germline ends came to 13 bases. CDR3 size: 14 residues. The CDR3 nucleotides read TGTGCCAGCAGTAACAGGGTAACCGACTATGGCTACACCTTC. It codes for CASSNRVTDYGYTF.

The chain employs TRBV27 and TRBJ2-1; 7 bases align to TRBD2. Trimming at V came to 4 bases and at J to 16 bases, leaving 10 bases not matched to a gene. Germline V gene sequence: CDR1 MNHEY, CDR2 SMNVEV (reference sequence). The CDR3 extends over 12 amino acids. CDR3 loop: CASSSGGLNYFF. In DNA form, the CDR3 reads TGTGCCAGCAGTTCGGGGGGACTAAATTACTTCTTC.

The chain uses TRBV2 and TRBJ2-3; 9 positions match TRBD2. Germline assignment: CDR1 SNHLY and CDR2 FYNNEI. This CDR3 comprises 14 residues. V lost 7 bases, J lost 4 bases, and 6 bases stayed unmatched. As DNA, the CDR3 is TGTGCCAGCAAGGTCGGCGGGGGGGCAGATACGCAGTATTTT. Its translation: CASKVGGGADTQYF. Looking up the rest from reference TRBV2 and TRBJ2-3 gives the full variable domain: EPEVTQTPSHQVTQMGQEVILRCVPISNHLYFYWYRQILGQKVEFLVSFYNNEISEKSEIFDDQFSVERPDGSNFTLKIRSTKLEDSAMYFCASKVGGGADTQYFGPGTRLTVL.

The chain joins TRBV6-5 to TRBJ1-5, with D possibly matching TRBD1 (5 bases). Germline-derived CDR1 and CDR2 are MNHEY and SVGAGI. CDR3 length equals 12 residues. V was trimmed by 6 bases and J by 4 bases, leaving 7 bases between them. The CDR3 DNA is TGTGCCAGCAGAAAGGGGAATCAGCCCCAGCATTTT. This codes for CASRKGNQPQHF.

The chain has TRBV11-1 and TRBJ2-5; D not resolved. The CDR3 contains 13 residues. Germline CDR1 reads SGHAT; CDR2 reads FQDESV (reference sequence). The V end was cut by 2 bases, the J end by 5 bases, with 9 bases between. The CDR3 is CASSLSTLETQYF. Written as DNA, the CDR3 is TGTGCCAGCAGCTTATCTACCCTGGAGACCCAGTACTTC.

The gene calls are TRBV18 and TRBJ1-4; a weak D match, TRBD1 (5 bases). The CDR3 spans 12 residues. With 3 bases removed from V and 14 bases from J, the gap between germline ends came to 13 bases. CDR1 is KGHSH, CDR2 LQKENI, per germline. The CDR3 region has the DNA TGTGCCAGCTCACCTGGGGGGGTAAAGCTGTTTTTT. Amino acids: CASSPGGVKLFF. Full variable domain (remainder filled in from reference TRBV18 and TRBJ1-4): NAGVMQNPRHLVRRRGQEARLRCSPMKGHSHVYWYRQLPEEGLKFMVYLQKENIIDESGMPKERFSAEFPKEGPSILRIQQVVRGDSAAYFCASSPGGVKLFFGSGTQLSVL.

As DNA, the CDR3 is TGTGCCAGCAGCTTAGGTCAGGGGACTCAGCCCCAGCATTTT. Its translation is CASSLGQGTQPQHF. This chain connects TRBV7-9 to TRBJ1-5; a possible D gene is TRBD1 (6 bases). Deletions cut 1 base from V and 6 bases from J, with 10 bases between. This CDR3 comprises 14 residues. In germline, CDR1 is SEHNR, CDR2 FQNEAQ (reference sequence).

This clone turned up a few times. V is TRBV21-1 and J is TRBJ1-5; TRBD1 was called by the table and not checked on the DNA. TRBV21-1 is given as a pseudogene. This CDR3 contains 14 residues. The CDR3, as DNA: TGTGCCAGCAGCAAGGGACAGGGGTATCAGCCCCAGCATTTT. Its protein is CASSKGQGYQPQHF.

The chain employs TRBV5-4 and TRBJ2-2, with D perhaps matching TRBD2 (5 bases). There are 14 residues in the CDR3. The germline V gene has CDR1 SGHNT and CDR2 YYREEE (reference sequence). The V end was cut by 0 bases, the J end by 5 bases, with 8 bases between. The CDR3 DNA sequence: TGTGCCAGCAGCTTGGCCGGACTGACCGGGGAGCTGTTTTTT. Translating it yields CASSLAGLTGELFF.

The gene calls are TRBV5-6 and TRBJ1-3; no reliable D call. CDR3 length: 16 residues. V was shortened by 2 bases and J by 0 bases, with 12 bases between the two germline ends. Looked up from germline, CDR1 is SGHDT and CDR2 is YYEEEE. For the CDR3, the DNA is TGTGCCAGCAGCTTCCTCCCCCAGGTCTCTGGAAACACCATATATTTT. Translating it yields CASSFLPQVSGNTIYF.

This chain links TRBV13 with TRBJ1-5; D not resolved. CDR1 PRHDT and CDR2 FYEKMQ come from the germline V gene (reference sequence). V was trimmed by 5 bases and J by 2 bases, leaving 7 bases between them. The CDR3 runs to 13 residues. The CDR3 sequence: CASSHAGNQPQHF. The CDR3 region has the DNA TGTGCCAGCAGCCACGCGGGCAATCAGCCCCAGCATTTT.

The chain links TRBV6-5 to TRBJ1-6; D remains ambiguous. This CDR3 region has 11 residues. The V gene lost 7 bases and the J gene lost 11 bases, with 9 bases spanning the gap. Germline V gives CDR1 MNHEY, CDR2 SVGAGI. CDR3 protein: CASTDGAPLHF. For the CDR3, the DNA is TGTGCCAGCACCGACGGGGCACCCCTCCACTTT.

The chain carries TRBV7-3 and TRBJ2-3; D may be TRBD2 (6 bases). The CDR3 runs 13 residues. The V end lost 5 bases, the J end lost 6 bases, and 12 bases lay between the germline ends. From germline, CDR1 is SGHTA and CDR2 FQGTGA. CDR3 in DNA: TGTGCCAGCAGCAACGGGGGTTGGGATACGCAGTATTTT. Protein product: CASSNGGWDTQYF.

This clone was recorded only once. The chain combines TRBV4-2 with TRBJ2-7; D is uncertain. The CDR3 is 14 amino acids. Germline loops: CDR1 LGHNA, CDR2 YNFKEQ. Trimming took 2 bases from V and 1 from J, leaving 9 bases between them. The CDR3 sequence is CASSQSGQSYEQYF. The CDR3 bases are TGTGCCAGCAGCCAATCTGGGCAGTCCTACGAGCAGTACTTC.

The chain uses TRBV13 and TRBJ1-6; D is undetermined. This CDR3 is built from 13 residues. Trimming removed 5 bases at V and 8 bases at J, with 10 bases between. Germline V CDR1 and CDR2: PRHDT, FYEKMQ (reference sequence). This CDR3 reads CASSLFRDSPLHF. Written as DNA, the CDR3 is TGTGCCAGCAGCCTCTTTCGGGATTCACCCCTCCACTTT.

This clone was detected a few times. The J gene is TRBJ2-7, the V gene TRBV10-3; D gene ambiguous. The V end was cut by 4 bases, the J end by 0 bases, with 7 bases between. The CDR3 sequence is 13 residues long. CDR1 ENHRY and CDR2 SYGVKD come from the germline V gene. In nucleotides, the CDR3 is TGTGCCATCAGTGGCGCAAGCTCCTACGAGCAGTACTTC. Translated: CAISGASSYEQYF.

The count of this clone is one. The J gene is TRBJ2-5, the V gene TRBV2; 8 nucleotides align to TRBD2. With V trimmed by 0 bases and J by 7 bases, 7 bases remained unmatched. The CDR3 loop spans 15 amino acids. The germline gives CDR1 SNHLY, CDR2 FYNNEI. In nucleotides, the CDR3 is TGTGCCAGCAGTGAAGCGGGACTAGTTTTGGGGACCCAGTACTTC. Its translation: CASSEAGLVLGTQYF.

This clone was detected only a few times. The chain joins TRBV12-3 or TRBV12-4 to TRBJ2-3, with D unresolved. This CDR3 region has 12 residues. Trimming shortened V by 5 bases and J by 3 bases, and 6 bases separated the two germline ends. The CDR3 reads CASSPSTDTQYF. For the CDR3, the DNA is TGTGCCAGCAGTCCCTCGACAGATACGCAGTATTTT.

CDR3 sequence: CASKGGGPGAQYF. CDR3 coding DNA: TGTGCCTCAAAAGGGGGGGGACCCGGGGCGCAGTATTTT. This chain connects TRBV19 to TRBJ2-3; perhaps TRBD2 as D (7 bases). This CDR3 is built from 13 residues. V was cut by 11 bases and J by 10 bases, with 22 bases left in between. Germline CDR1 and CDR2: LNHDA and SQIVND (reference sequence).

Note on this clone: Other DNA sequences of this sample code for an identical CDR3. V gene TRBV19 combines with J gene TRBJ1-5; 9 positions agree with TRBD1. CDR1 LNHDA and CDR2 SQIVND come from the germline V gene (reference sequence). The length of the CDR3 is 15 residues. The V segment lost 6 bases and the J segment 2 bases; nucleotides outside the gene matches: 5. The CDR3 reads CASRNRGQGNQPQHF. In nucleotides, the CDR3 is TGTGCCAGTAGAAACAGGGGGCAAGGCAATCAGCCCCAGCATTTT. Drawing the rest from reference TRBV19 and TRBJ1-5, the complete variable domain is DGGITQSPKYLFRKEGQNVTLSCEQNLNHDAMYWYRQDPGQGLRLIYYSQIVNDFQKGDIAEGYSVSREKKESFPLTVTSAQKNPTAFYLCASRNRGQGNQPQHFGDGTRLSIL.